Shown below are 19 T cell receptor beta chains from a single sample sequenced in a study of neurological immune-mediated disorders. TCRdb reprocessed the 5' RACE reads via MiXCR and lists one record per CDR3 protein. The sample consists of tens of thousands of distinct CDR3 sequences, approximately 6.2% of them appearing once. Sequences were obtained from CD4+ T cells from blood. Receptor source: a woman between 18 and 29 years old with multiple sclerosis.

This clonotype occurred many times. CDR3 sequence: CASSPNRADTQYF. CDR3 DNA sequence: TGTGCCAGCAGCCCGAACAGGGCAGATACGCAGTATTTT. The chain carries TRBV3-1 and TRBJ2-3; a weak D match, TRBD1 (6 bases). Germline V gene data show CDR1 as LGHDT and CDR2 as YNNKEL (reference sequence). The CDR3 length is 13 residues. Trimming took 4 bases from V and 4 from J, leaving 9 bases between them.

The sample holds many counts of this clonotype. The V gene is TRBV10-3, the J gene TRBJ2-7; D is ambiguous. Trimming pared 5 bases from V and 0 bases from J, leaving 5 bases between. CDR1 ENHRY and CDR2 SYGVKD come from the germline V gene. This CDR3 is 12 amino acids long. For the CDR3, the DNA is TGTGCCATCAGTCCGCCCTCCTACGAGCAGTACTTC. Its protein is CAISPPSYEQYF.

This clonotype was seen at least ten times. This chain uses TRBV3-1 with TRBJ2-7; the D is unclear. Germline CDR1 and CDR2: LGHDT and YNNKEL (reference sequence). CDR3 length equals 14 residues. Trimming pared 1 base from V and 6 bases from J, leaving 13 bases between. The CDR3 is CASSQGLLAAEQYF. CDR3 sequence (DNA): TGTGCCAGCAGCCAAGGTCTCCTCGCCGCCGAGCAGTACTTC.

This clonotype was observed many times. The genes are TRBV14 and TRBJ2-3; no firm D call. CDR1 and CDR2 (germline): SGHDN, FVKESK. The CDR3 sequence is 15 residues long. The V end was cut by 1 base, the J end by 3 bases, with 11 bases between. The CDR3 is CASSQVVGKTDTQYF. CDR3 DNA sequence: TGTGCCAGCAGCCAAGTTGTGGGGAAGACAGATACGCAGTATTTT.

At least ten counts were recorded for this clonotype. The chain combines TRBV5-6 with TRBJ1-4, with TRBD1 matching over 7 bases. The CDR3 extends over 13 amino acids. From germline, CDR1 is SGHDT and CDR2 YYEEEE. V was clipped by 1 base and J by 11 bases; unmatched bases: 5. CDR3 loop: CASSLPTGEKLFF. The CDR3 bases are TGTGCCAGCAGCTTGCCTACAGGGGAGAAACTGTTTTTT.

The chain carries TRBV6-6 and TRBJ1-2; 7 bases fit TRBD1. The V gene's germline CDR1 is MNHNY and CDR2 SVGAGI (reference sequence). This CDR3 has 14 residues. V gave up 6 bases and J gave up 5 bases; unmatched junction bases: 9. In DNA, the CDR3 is TGTGCCAGCAGCCGGGACAGCGTAACTTATGGCTACACCTTC. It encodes CASSRDSVTYGYTF.

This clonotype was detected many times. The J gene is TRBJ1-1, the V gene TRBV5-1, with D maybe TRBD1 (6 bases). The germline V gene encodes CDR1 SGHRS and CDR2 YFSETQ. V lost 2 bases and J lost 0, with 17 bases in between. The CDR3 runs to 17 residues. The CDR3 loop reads CASSFKTGPPLNTEAFF. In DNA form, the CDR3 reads TGCGCCAGCAGCTTTAAGACAGGACCACCTTTGAACACTGAAGCTTTCTTT.

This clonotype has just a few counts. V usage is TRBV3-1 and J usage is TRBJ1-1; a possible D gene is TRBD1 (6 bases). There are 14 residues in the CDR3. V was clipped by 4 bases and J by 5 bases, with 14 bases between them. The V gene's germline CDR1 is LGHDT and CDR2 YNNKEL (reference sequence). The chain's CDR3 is CASSPGHRDTEAFF. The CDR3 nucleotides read TGTGCCAGCAGCCCCGGCCACAGGGATACTGAAGCTTTCTTT.

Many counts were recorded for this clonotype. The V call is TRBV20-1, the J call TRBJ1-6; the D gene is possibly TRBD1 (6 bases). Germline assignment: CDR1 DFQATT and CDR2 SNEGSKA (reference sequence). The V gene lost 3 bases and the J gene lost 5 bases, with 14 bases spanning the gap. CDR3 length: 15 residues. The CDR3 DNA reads TGCAGTGCTAGGGGGGCAGGGGCTAATAATTCACCCCTCCACTTT. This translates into CSARGAGANNSPLHF.

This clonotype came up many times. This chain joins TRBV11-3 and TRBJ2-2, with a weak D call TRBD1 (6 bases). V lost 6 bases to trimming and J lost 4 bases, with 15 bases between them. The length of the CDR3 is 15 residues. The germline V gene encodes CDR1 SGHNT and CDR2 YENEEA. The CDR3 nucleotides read TGTGCCAGCAGTACTAACACAGGGATCACCGGGGAGCTGTTTTTT. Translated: CASSTNTGITGELFF.

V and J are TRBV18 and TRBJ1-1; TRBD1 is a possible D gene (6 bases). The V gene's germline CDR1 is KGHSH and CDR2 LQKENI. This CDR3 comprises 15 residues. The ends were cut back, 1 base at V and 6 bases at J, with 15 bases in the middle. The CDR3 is CASSPQGRDNPEAFF. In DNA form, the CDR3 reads TGTGCCAGCTCACCACAAGGTAGGGACAACCCTGAAGCTTTCTTT.

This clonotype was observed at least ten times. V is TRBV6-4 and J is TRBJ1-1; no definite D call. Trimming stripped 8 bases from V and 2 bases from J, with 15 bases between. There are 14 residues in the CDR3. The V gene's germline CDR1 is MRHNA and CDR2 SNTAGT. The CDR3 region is CASVAGAYNTEAFF. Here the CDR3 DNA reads TGTGCCAGCGTCGCGGGAGCCTATAACACTGAAGCTTTCTTT.

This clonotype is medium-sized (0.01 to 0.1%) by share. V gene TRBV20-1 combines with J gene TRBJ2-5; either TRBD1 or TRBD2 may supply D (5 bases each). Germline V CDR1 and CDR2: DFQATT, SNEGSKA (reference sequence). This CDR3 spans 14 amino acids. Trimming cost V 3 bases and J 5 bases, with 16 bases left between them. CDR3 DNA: TGCAGTGCTAGTATCGGGACGGGACCGGAGACCCAGTACTTC. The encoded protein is CSASIGTGPETQYF.

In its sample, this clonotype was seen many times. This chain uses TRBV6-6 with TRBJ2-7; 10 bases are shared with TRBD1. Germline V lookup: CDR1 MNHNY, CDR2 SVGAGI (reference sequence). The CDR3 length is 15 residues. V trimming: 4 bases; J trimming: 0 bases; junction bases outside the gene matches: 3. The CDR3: CASSWGQGFSYEQYV. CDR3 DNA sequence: TGTGCCAGCAGTTGGGGACAGGGGTTCTCCTACGAGCAGTACGTC.

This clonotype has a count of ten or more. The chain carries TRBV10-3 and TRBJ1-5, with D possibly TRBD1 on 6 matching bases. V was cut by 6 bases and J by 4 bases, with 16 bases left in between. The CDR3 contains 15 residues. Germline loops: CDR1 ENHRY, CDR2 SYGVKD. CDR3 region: CAISLEGGTNQPQHF. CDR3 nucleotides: TGTGCCATCAGCCTGGAAGGAGGGACAAATCAGCCCCAGCATTTT.

The CDR3, as DNA: TGTGCCTGGACGGTGACGGGACCCCTGTTTGGCTACACCTTC. Protein: CAWTVTGPLFGYTF. The chain is built from TRBV30 and TRBJ1-2, with a tentative D call TRBD1 (5 bases). CDR1 and CDR2 (germline): GTSNPN, SVGIG (reference sequence). This CDR3 spans 14 amino acids. The V end lost 4 bases, the J end lost 7 bases, and 19 bases lay between the germline ends.

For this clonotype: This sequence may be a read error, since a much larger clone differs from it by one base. The CDR3: CTSSVERGSGQFF. CDR3 nucleotides: TGTACCAGCAGCGTAGAGCGAGGGAGTGGGCAGTTCTTC. The chain has TRBV9 and TRBJ2-1, with D tentatively TRBD2 (5 bases). Germline V lookup: CDR1 SGDLS, CDR2 YYNGEE. There are 13 residues in the CDR3.

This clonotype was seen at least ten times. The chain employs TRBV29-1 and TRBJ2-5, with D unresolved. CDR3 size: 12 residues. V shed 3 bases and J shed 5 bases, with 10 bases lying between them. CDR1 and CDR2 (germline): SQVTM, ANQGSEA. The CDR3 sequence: CSVEKQRETQYF. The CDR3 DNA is TGCAGCGTTGAGAAGCAGAGGGAGACCCAGTACTTC. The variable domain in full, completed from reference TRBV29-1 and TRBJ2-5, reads SAVISQKPSRDICQRGTSLTIQCQVDSQVTMMFWYRQQPGQSLTLIATANQGSEATYESGFVIDKFPISRPNLTFSTLTVSNMSPEDSSIYLCSVEKQRETQYFGPGTRLLVL.

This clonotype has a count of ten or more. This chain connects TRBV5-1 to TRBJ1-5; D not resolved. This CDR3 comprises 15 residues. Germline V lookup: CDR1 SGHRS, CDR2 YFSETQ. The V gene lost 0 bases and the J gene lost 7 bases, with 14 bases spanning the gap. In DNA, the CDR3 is TGCGCCAGCAGCTTGGTAGCGGACGGAAGGCAGCCCCAGCATTTT. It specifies CASSLVADGRQPQHF. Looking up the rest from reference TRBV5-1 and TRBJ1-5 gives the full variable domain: KAGVTQTPRYLIKTRGQQVTLSCSPISGHRSVSWYQQTPGQGLQFLFEYFSETQRNKGNFPGRFSGRQFSNSRSEMNVSTLELGDSALYLCASSLVADGRQPQHFGDGTRLSIL.